These 25 T cell receptor beta chains were all obtained from the same sample, sequenced in a study of cytomegalovirus exposure and HLA in healthy donors. Primers: 60 Vbeta forward and 13 Jbeta reverse. Assay used: immunoSEQ multiplex PCR; TCRdb lists only in-frame clones, some missing. The sample lists 90,000 to 120,000 clones; about 9.4% were seen once. The sample consisted of PBMCs. The receptor set was obtained from a man in his forties or fifties in good health and CMV-seropositive.

The chain carries TRBV2 and TRBJ2-3, with 9 bases aligning to TRBD1. The CDR3 is made up of 15 amino acids. Germline V gives CDR1 SNHLY, CDR2 FYNNEI. V gave up 6 bases and J gave up 5 bases; unmatched junction bases: 9. As DNA, the CDR3 is TGTGCCAGCAGCTCCGACAGGGGGGCCAAAGATACGCAGTATTTT. This sequence encodes CASSSDRGAKDTQYF.

The chain carries TRBV5-5 and TRBJ2-4; TRBD2 aligns across 13 bases. After removal of 4 bases from V and 7 bases from J, the junction contained 8 bases not matched to a gene. Looked up from germline, CDR1 is SGHKS and CDR2 is YYEKEE (reference sequence). The CDR3 loop spans 16 amino acids. CDR3 nucleotide sequence: TGTGCCAGCAGCAAAGGACTAGCGGGAGTGGTGAACATTCAGTACTTC. Its protein product is CASSKGLAGVVNIQYF.

V is TRBV11-3 and J is TRBJ1-1; D is uncertain. The V gene lost 3 bases and the J gene lost 3 bases, with 8 bases spanning the gap. The CDR3 has 13 residues. Germline values: CDR1 SGHNT, CDR2 YENEEA. CDR3 bases: TGTGCCAGCAGCTTGGTCCGGGACACTGAAGCTTTCTTT. It translates to CASSLVRDTEAFF.

This sequence joins TRBV15 and TRBJ2-7, with 9 bases matching TRBD1. Germline V gene data show CDR1 as LNHNV and CDR2 as YYDKDF (reference sequence). The ends lost 0 bases at V and 0 bases at J; junction bases unmatched: 9. This CDR3 is built from 18 residues. The CDR3 coding sequence is TGTGCCACCAGCAGAGACCCGGGACAGGGTTCAAGCTCCTACGAGCAGTACTTC. Translating it yields CATSRDPGQGSSSYEQYF. Complete variable domain (other parts from reference TRBV15 and TRBJ2-7): DAMVIQNPRYQVTQFGKPVTLSCSQTLNHNVMYWYQQKSSQAPKLLFHYYDKDFNNEADTPDNFQSRRPNTSFCFLDIRSPGLGDTAMYLCATSRDPGQGSSSYEQYFGPGTRLTVT.

The chain couples TRBV29-1 to TRBJ2-7, with TRBD1 matching 8 bases. CDR1 and CDR2 (germline): SQVTM, ANQGSEA. The CDR3 totals 14 residues. J was trimmed by 0 bases and V by 4 bases; bases with no gene match: 5. As DNA, the CDR3 is TGCAGCGTTGTTGGGACAGGCCGCTCCTACGAGCAGTACTTC. This sequence encodes CSVVGTGRSYEQYF.

In its sample, this clone was seen a few times. In nucleotides, the CDR3 is TGTGCCTGGAGTGTTAGCTACGAGCAGTACTTC. Translated, it gives CAWSVSYEQYF. The chain employs TRBV30 and TRBJ2-5; no definite D call. Judging by the DNA end, TRBJ2-7 fits better; the J call may be wrong. Germline V gives CDR1 GTSNPN, CDR2 SVGIG (reference sequence). The CDR3 totals 11 residues.

The J gene is TRBJ2-7, the V gene TRBV9; 8 bases fit TRBD2. The CDR3 totals 14 residues. CDR1 SGDLS and CDR2 YYNGEE come from the germline V gene. Trimming took 4 bases from V and 3 from J; bases not matched to a gene: 6. The CDR3 coding sequence is TGTGCCAGCAGCAACCATCGGGGGGGCTACGAGCAGTACTTC. Translated: CASSNHRGGYEQYF.

This clone appeared a few times. A far larger clone is just one base off, so this is likely a read error. V usage is TRBV19 and J usage is TRBJ2-3, with a possible D match to TRBD1 (6 bases). The J call is doubtful: the DNA matches TRBJ2-1 better. CDR1 LNHDA and CDR2 SQIVND come from the germline V gene (reference sequence). This CDR3 is 15 amino acids long. The CDR3 here is CASSILGQSYNAQFF. DNA of the CDR3: TGTGCCAGTAGTATATTGGGACAATCCTACAATGCGCAGTTCTTC.

The genes are TRBV14 and TRBJ2-3; D is undetermined. In germline, CDR1 is SGHDN, CDR2 FVKESK. Trimming shortened V by 1 base and J by 0 bases, and 2 bases separated the two germline ends. The CDR3 is 13 amino acids. The CDR3 is CASSQVSTDTQYF. The CDR3 DNA reads as TGTGCCAGCAGCCAAGTAAGCACAGATACGCAGTATTTT.

This clone was observed a handful of times. The V and J genes are TRBV5-1 and TRBJ1-3; D gene unclear. Trimming removed 0 bases at V and 1 base at J, with 11 bases between. The germline CDR1 and CDR2 sequences are SGHRS and YFSETQ. The CDR3 loop spans 16 amino acids. The CDR3, as DNA: TGCGCCAGCAGCTTGGGGGCAGTTAATTCTGGAAACACCATATATTTT. Its translation: CASSLGAVNSGNTIYF.

J is TRBJ1-2 and V is TRBV9, with 9 bases matching TRBD1. The CDR3 contains 15 residues. CDR1 is SGDLS, CDR2 YYNGEE, per germline. Trimming removed 4 bases from V and 5 bases from J; junction bases left unmatched: 9. CDR3 protein: CASSLIPGQGYGYTF. CDR3 nucleotides: TGTGCCAGCAGCTTAATTCCGGGACAGGGTTATGGCTACACCTTC.

CDR3 amino acids: CASSMDHGDGYTF. The CDR3 bases are TGCGCCAGCAGCATGGATCACGGGGATGGCTACACCTTC. This chain links TRBV5-1 with TRBJ1-2; D is unresolved. The CDR3 runs 13 residues. The germline V gene encodes CDR1 SGHRS and CDR2 YFSETQ. Trimming left V 4 bases short and J 6 bases short, with 13 bases between.

This clone appeared a few times. The chain joins TRBV6-6 to TRBJ1-2; D is possibly TRBD1 (6 bases). The V gene lost 6 bases and the J gene lost 0 bases, with 11 bases spanning the gap. The germline gives CDR1 MNHNY, CDR2 SVGAGI (reference sequence). The CDR3 covers 14 residues. The CDR3 protein is CASSPRTANYGYTF. The CDR3 coding sequence is TGTGCCAGCAGCCCAAGGACAGCTAACTATGGCTACACCTTC.

The chain uses TRBV18 and TRBJ1-1, with D unresolved. This CDR3 spans 12 amino acids. Trimming left V 7 bases short and J 0 bases short, with 6 bases between. CDR1 is KGHSH and CDR2 is LQKENI in the germline V gene. CDR3 residues: CASFNMNTEAFF. The CDR3 DNA follows: TGTGCCAGCTTTAACATGAACACTGAAGCTTTCTTT.

This clone appeared a few times. This chain joins TRBV11-2 and TRBJ2-3; a weak D match, TRBD1 (6 bases). CDR1 is SGHAT, CDR2 FQNNGV, per germline. V gave up 1 base and J gave up 1 base, with 15 bases separating them. There are 17 residues in the CDR3. CDR3 in amino acids: CASSLALQGWGTDTQYF. The CDR3 DNA follows: TGTGCCAGCAGCTTAGCCCTACAGGGATGGGGCACAGATACGCAGTATTTT.

The chain employs TRBV6-1 and TRBJ2-7; D perhaps matches TRBD1 (6 bases). Between the trimmed V and J ends, which lost 4 bases and 2 bases, there was a span of 9 bases. The CDR3 spans 13 residues. Germline values: CDR1 MNHNS, CDR2 SASEGT. CDR3 bases: TGTGCCAGCAGTGCGGACAGAACCTACGAGCAGTACTTC. Translated: CASSADRTYEQYF.

This chain joins TRBV6-5 and TRBJ1-6; the match to TRBD1 covers 8 bases. Germline V gene lookup returns CDR1 MNHEY and CDR2 SVGAGI. The CDR3 length is 13 residues. Unmatched junction bases numbered 7, after V lost 8 bases and J lost 10 bases. CDR3 amino acids: CASSRGQESPLHF. DNA of the CDR3: TGTGCCAGCTCCAGGGGGCAGGAGTCACCCCTCCACTTT.

The chain is built from TRBV28 and TRBJ1-3; no clear D gene. The CDR3 runs 16 residues. V lost 3 bases and J 0 bases, leaving 12 bases between the germline ends. The germline V gene encodes CDR1 MDHEN and CDR2 SYDVKM. DNA for the CDR3: TGTGCCAGCAGTTTTATTTCGCGGAGCTCTGGAAACACCATATATTTT. Translation: CASSFISRSSGNTIYF.

This clone appeared a few times. V usage is TRBV14 and J usage is TRBJ1-1, with D possibly matching TRBD1 (6 bases). V was clipped by 3 bases and J by 1 base, with 9 bases between them. Germline V gene data show CDR1 as SGHDN and CDR2 as FVKESK. This CDR3 has 14 residues. As DNA, the CDR3 is TGTGCCAGCAGCCAGCAGACAGGGAACACTGAAGCTTTCTTT. Translation gives CASSQQTGNTEAFF.

The chain is built from TRBV5-1 and TRBJ1-3, with a tentative D call TRBD1 (6 bases). Germline CDR1 is SGHRS and CDR2 is YFSETQ. The germline V and J ends were trimmed by 1 base and 4 bases, with 9 bases remaining between them. This CDR3 region has 14 residues. The CDR3 bases are TGCGCCAGCAGCTTGCGGCAGGGGGGAAACACCATATATTTT. It specifies CASSLRQGGNTIYF.

This sequence joins TRBV18 and TRBJ1-2, with 7 bases matching TRBD1. CDR1 KGHSH and CDR2 LQKENI come from the germline V gene. Germline trimming cut 3 bases from V and 5 bases from J; bases unmatched to any gene: 6. This CDR3 comprises 14 residues. CDR3 amino acids: CASSPGTVGYGYTF. CDR3 coding DNA: TGTGCCAGCTCACCGGGGACAGTGGGGTATGGCTACACCTTC.

This clone was seen only a few times. V gene TRBV21-1 combines with J gene TRBJ2-3; the table assigns TRBD2, which was not confirmed against the DNA. TRBV21-1 is a recognized pseudogene. The CDR3 runs 15 residues. The CDR3 sequence: CASSTSGKRTDTQYF. The CDR3 DNA is TGTGCCAGCAGCACTAGCGGGAAACGCACAGATACGCAGTATTTT.

This clone was seen a handful of times. V is TRBV5-6 and J is TRBJ2-3; 10 nucleotides align to TRBD1. The CDR3 totals 14 residues. CDR1 and CDR2 from the germline V gene are SGHDT and YYEEEE. V shed 4 bases, J shed 4 bases, and the junction held 3 bases outside the gene matches. The CDR3 DNA follows: TGTGCCAGCAGCCCCGGGACAGGGGCAGATACGCAGTATTTT. As protein: CASSPGTGADTQYF.

This clone was picked up a small number of times. This chain uses TRBV4-1 with TRBJ1-2; tentative D call: TRBD1 (5 bases). This CDR3 region has 14 residues. Germline values: CDR1 MGHRA, CDR2 YSYEKL. V was clipped by 1 base and J by 2 bases, with 8 bases between them. CDR3 loop: CASSQVGHNYGYTF. CDR3 coding DNA: TGCGCCAGCAGCCAAGTAGGACACAACTATGGCTACACCTTC.

A few counts support this clone. An end of the junction differs from the germline gene, which may be a read error. The rearrangement uses TRBV5-6 and TRBJ1-2; 7 bases match TRBD1. The CDR3 totals 13 residues. Germline CDR1 and CDR2: SGHDT and YYEEEE. CDR3 nucleotides: TGTGCCACCAGCAGGGGGACGGAATATGGCTACACCTTC. Amino acid sequence: CATSRGTEYGYTF.